This T cell receptor (beta chain) originates from a study of blood T cells in healthy people across ages. Study-wide findings and caveats: Because donor CMV status was unknown, expanded clonotype changes were possibly confounded.

Per the germline V gene, CDR1 is DFQATT and CDR2 is SNEGSKA (reference sequence). This CDR3 contains 14 residues. The V end lost 3 bases, the J end lost 0 bases, and 9 bases lay between the germline ends. This clonotype was observed a handful of times. Antigen: not known. The use of a sample-barcoded 5' primer and a J-beta primer mix characterized a second PCR of roughly 6 to 11 cycles. TCRdb analysed the 5' RACE reads with MiXCR anew, one entry per CDR3 protein. The sample holds about 970,000 distinct CDR3 sequences, 45% to 60% seen once. V gene TRBV20-1 combines with J gene TRBJ2-1, with D maybe TRBD2 (5 bases). Sequencing used blood. The clonotype originates from a woman in her fifties or sixties in good health. The CDR3 reads CSARTTDSYNEQFF. The CDR3 region has the DNA TGCAGTGCTAGGACTACCGACTCCTACAATGAGCAGTTCTTC.